These 14 T cell receptor beta chains originate from one sample sequenced in a study of HIV-infected children after antiretroviral therapy interruption. Sample treatment: PENTA 11 planned treatment interruption arm or continuous ART arm. RNA-based 3' RACE libraries used unique molecular identifiers. From the 3' RACE reads, TCRdb called clonotypes with MiXCR, one entry per CDR3 protein. Altogether around 50,000 distinct CDR3 sequences are present, roughly 4.5% being singletons, with the ten largest covering almost 0.7%. The sequences come from CD45RA+ CD4+ T cells from PBMCs, pooled from several time points, collected from a donor given antiretroviral therapy, either interrupted or continuous. Subset meaning: naive CD4+ CD45RA+ CD45RO- T cells. Receptors originate from a pool of human donors with HIV.

V and J are TRBV20-1 and TRBJ2-1; tentatively, D is TRBD1 (5 bases). The V gene lost 6 bases and the J gene lost 0 bases, with 15 bases spanning the gap. Germline-derived CDR1 and CDR2 are DFQATT and SNEGSKA (reference sequence). The CDR3 loop spans 15 amino acids. The CDR3 here is CSARKGLNSYNEQFF. Here the CDR3 DNA reads TGCAGTGCCAGAAAGGGGCTCAACTCCTACAATGAGCAGTTCTTC.

This clonotype was seen ten or more times. This chain joins TRBV11-2 and TRBJ1-5; 11 nucleotides match TRBD1. In germline, CDR1 is SGHAT, CDR2 FQNNGV. This CDR3 is 14 amino acids long. Trimming cost V 3 bases and J 8 bases; bases outside gene matches: 3. The CDR3 sequence: CASSLGQGGEPQHF. Written as DNA, the CDR3 is TGTGCCAGCAGCTTGGGACAGGGGGGGGAGCCCCAGCATTTT. The full variable domain, its missing parts supplied by reference TRBV11-2 and TRBJ1-5, is EAGVAQSPRYKIIEKRQSVAFWCNPISGHATLYWYQQILGQGPKLLIQFQNNGVVDDSQLPKDRFSAERLKGVDSTLKIQPAKLEDSAVYLCASSLGQGGEPQHFGDGTRLSIL.

About this clonotype itself: This could be a read error, since a much larger clone is one nucleotide away. The V call is TRBV30, the J call TRBJ2-7; 9 bases fit TRBD2. After removal of 4 bases from V and 3 bases from J, the junction contained 7 bases not matched to a gene. The V gene's germline CDR1 is GTSNPN and CDR2 SVGIG (reference sequence). This CDR3 contains 14 residues. DNA for the CDR3: TGTGCCTGGACCCAATCTAGCGGGGTCTACGAGCAGTACTTC. It is translated as CAWTQSSGVYEQYF.

The table lists this clonotype with many counts. The V call is TRBV2, the J call TRBJ2-5; 7 bases agree with TRBD2. Per germline, CDR1 SNHLY and CDR2 FYNNEI. J gave up 5 bases and V 8 bases, and 5 bases lay outside the gene matches. The CDR3 totals 12 residues. CDR3 sequence: CASDPGRETQYF. CDR3 DNA sequence: TGTGCCAGCGATCCCGGGAGGGAGACCCAGTACTTC.

This clonotype was counted at least ten times. The rearrangement joins TRBV5-1 to TRBJ1-6, with 7 positions matching TRBD1. The germline V gene has CDR1 SGHRS and CDR2 YFSETQ. Trimming took 0 bases from V and 8 from J; bases not matched to a gene: 2. This CDR3 has 14 amino acids. The CDR3 region has the DNA TGCGCCAGCAGCTTGGAAGGGGGCGATTCACCCCTCCACTTT. Translation: CASSLEGGDSPLHF. Variable domain in full (rest from reference TRBV5-1 and TRBJ1-6): KAGVTQTPRYLIKTRGQQVTLSCSPISGHRSVSWYQQTPGQGLQFLFEYFSETQRNKGNFPGRFSGRQFSNSRSEMNVSTLELGDSALYLCASSLEGGDSPLHFGNGTRLTVT.

In its sample, this clonotype was seen many times. The chain carries TRBV2 and TRBJ1-6; a weak D match, TRBD1 (6 bases). The CDR3 runs 16 residues. Germline V lookup: CDR1 SNHLY, CDR2 FYNNEI. V was pared by 1 base and J by 3 bases, with 10 bases between. The CDR3 nucleotides read TGTGCCAGCAGTGAAGGCGGCAGGGGCTATAATTCACCCCTCCACTTT. Protein sequence: CASSEGGRGYNSPLHF.

This clonotype was detected ten times or more. The chain's CDR3 is CATSRGRWEDTLMGDTQYF. Here the CDR3 DNA reads TGTGCCACCAGCAGAGGAAGGTGGGAGGACACCCTGATGGGAGATACGCAGTATTTT. This chain uses TRBV15 with TRBJ2-3, with a possible D match to TRBD2 (6 bases). Germline-derived CDR1 and CDR2 are LNHNV and YYDKDF (reference sequence). The CDR3 length is 19 residues. V lost 1 base, J lost 5 bases, and 25 bases lay in between.

This clonotype showed up many times. In nucleotides, the CDR3 is TGTGCCAGCAGTGGGACAACTTACGAGCAGTACTTC. The encoded protein is CASSGTTYEQYF. V is TRBV6-1 and J is TRBJ2-7; possible D gene TRBD1, 5 bases. CDR3 length equals 12 residues. The germline CDR1 and CDR2 sequences are MNHNS and SASEGT. The V gene lost 4 bases and the J gene lost 4 bases, with 8 bases spanning the gap.

This clonotype was seen at least ten times. The CDR3 region has the DNA TGTGCCAGCAGTTTACGAGAGGGGGCAACGTACGAGCAGTACTTC. It is translated as CASSLREGATYEQYF. The chain couples TRBV27 to TRBJ2-7; 7 bases match TRBD1. The CDR3 runs 15 residues. Germline CDR1 reads MNHEY; CDR2 reads SMNVEV (reference sequence). Trimming cost V 2 bases and J 4 bases; bases outside gene matches: 8.

This clonotype was seen a few times. V and J are TRBV5-1 and TRBJ2-3, with no clear D. The CDR3 runs to 14 residues. V gave up 0 bases and J gave up 10 bases, with 15 bases separating them. Per germline, CDR1 SGHRS and CDR2 YFSETQ. The CDR3 here is CASSLAFTPPAQYF. CDR3 bases: TGCGCCAGCAGCTTGGCGTTTACACCTCCCGCGCAGTATTTT.

This clonotype was seen repeatedly, ten times or more. The chain employs TRBV5-5 and TRBJ1-5; 9 bases fit TRBD1. Trimming took 6 bases from V and 4 from J; bases not matched to a gene: 5. Germline V gene data show CDR1 as SGHKS and CDR2 as YYEKEE (reference sequence). This CDR3 comprises 14 residues. Here the CDR3 reads CASNPGTGNQPQHF. CDR3 coding DNA: TGTGCCAGCAACCCCGGGACAGGGAATCAGCCCCAGCATTTT.

This clonotype occurred many times. This chain joins TRBV4-3 and TRBJ1-4; weak D call: TRBD1 (6 bases). Germline V CDR1 and CDR2: LGHNA, YSLEER. The CDR3 is 16 residues long. V was shortened by 1 base and J by 3 bases, with 12 bases between the two germline ends. CDR3 nucleotide sequence: TGCGCCAGCAGCCAAGGCGTGACAGGCTCTAATGAAAAACTGTTTTTT. This gives the protein CASSQGVTGSNEKLFF.

This clonotype rates as medium-sized. Germline is not matched at one junction end, which may reflect a read error. The chain employs TRBV19 and TRBJ1-1; D ambiguous. The CDR3 runs to 14 residues. Germline V lookup: CDR1 LNHDA, CDR2 SQIVND (reference sequence). The CDR3 is CASSIRAANTEVFF. CDR3 in DNA: TGTGCCAGCAGTATAAGGGCAGCAAACACAGAAGTCTTCTTT.

This clonotype was seen ten or more times. The rearrangement links TRBV6-4 to TRBJ2-7, with 7 bases lining up with TRBD1. Germline assignment: CDR1 MRHNA and CDR2 SNTAGT. V shed 7 bases, J shed 3 bases, and the junction held 21 bases outside the gene matches. This CDR3 has 18 amino acids. The CDR3, as DNA: TGTGCCAGCACCCCGAGAAAGCGACAGGGCGAGCCCCACTACGAGCAGTACTTC. Translated, it gives CASTPRKRQGEPHYEQYF.